The 29 T cell receptor beta chains in this list originate from one sample, sequenced in a study of T-cell memory formation after mild COVID-19. TCRdb redid the calling of the 5' RACE reads with MiXCR, one entry per CDR3 protein. The data hold around 130,000 distinct CDR3 sequences, with about 6.5% observed a single time. The material sequenced was PBMCs or a T cell subset sorted from them (not recorded which). The receptors come from an adult woman who had mild COVID-19 (a few samples of this study predate the infection). Cell type and time point are not known.

The CDR3 here is CASSFRGMHGYTF. The CDR3 DNA sequence: TGCGCCAGCAGCTTTCGAGGAATGCACGGCTACACCTTC. The V gene is TRBV5-1, the J gene TRBJ1-2, with D unresolved. The V and J ends lost 2 bases and 8 bases respectively, with 13 bases between them. The CDR3 spans 13 residues. The V gene's germline CDR1 is SGHRS and CDR2 YFSETQ.

The V and J genes are TRBV20-1 and TRBJ1-1; D ambiguous. V shed 3 bases and J shed 8 bases, with 7 bases lying between them. There are 10 residues in the CDR3. The germline CDR1 and CDR2 sequences are DFQATT and SNEGSKA (reference sequence). The chain's CDR3 is CSASRLEAFF. The CDR3 DNA follows: TGCAGTGCTAGTAGATTAGAAGCTTTCTTT.

V usage is TRBV14 and J usage is TRBJ2-1; D is unresolved. Germline lookup yields CDR1 SGHDN and CDR2 FVKESK. V lost 0 bases to trimming and J lost 2 bases, with 8 bases between them. This CDR3 spans 15 amino acids. This CDR3 reads CASSQDPWPYNEQFF. The CDR3 coding sequence is TGTGCCAGCAGCCAAGATCCTTGGCCCTACAATGAGCAGTTCTTC.

The V gene is TRBV7-8, the J gene TRBJ2-3; 10 nucleotides agree with TRBD2. V dropped 5 bases and J dropped 2; count of bases not matched to a gene: 13. Per the germline V gene, CDR1 is SGHVS and CDR2 is FQNEAQ. The CDR3 covers 18 residues. The CDR3: CASSARSGRAFVTDTQYF. CDR3 nucleotides: TGTGCCAGCAGCGCCCGGAGCGGGAGGGCTTTTGTCACAGATACGCAGTATTTT.

The chain links TRBV18 to TRBJ1-1; 8 positions match TRBD1. This CDR3 is 16 amino acids long. Germline values: CDR1 KGHSH, CDR2 LQKENI. Losses at the gene ends were 4 bases for V and 0 bases for J; bases not matched to a gene: 7. CDR3 nucleotides: TGTGCCAGCTCACAACAGGGGGTTGAAATGAACACTGAAGCTTTCTTT. Translation: CASSQQGVEMNTEAFF.

This chain joins TRBV29-1 and TRBJ2-7, with a possible D match to TRBD2 (6 bases). The CDR3 is 13 amino acids. Trimming removed 7 bases at V and 5 bases at J, with 18 bases between. CDR1 and CDR2 from the germline V gene are SQVTM and ANQGSEA. The CDR3 reads CSGGGLAMHEQYF. The CDR3 coding sequence is TGCAGCGGGGGAGGTCTAGCGATGCACGAGCAGTACTTC.

This clonotype came up a few times. The rearrangement links TRBV2 to TRBJ1-1, with 9 nucleotides matching TRBD1. CDR1 is SNHLY and CDR2 is FYNNEI in the germline V gene. The CDR3 covers 12 residues. The V and J ends lost 5 bases and 11 bases, in that order; junction bases with no gene match: 6. CDR3 region: CASSQQGAGAFF. Here the CDR3 DNA reads TGTGCCAGCAGTCAACAGGGGGCTGGGGCTTTCTTT. Complete variable domain (other parts from reference TRBV2 and TRBJ1-1): EPEVTQTPSHQVTQMGQEVILRCVPISNHLYFYWYRQILGQKVEFLVSFYNNEISEKSEIFDDQFSVERPDGSNFTLKIRSTKLEDSAMYFCASSQQGAGAFFGQGTRLTVV.

This chain links TRBV12-3 or TRBV12-4 with TRBJ1-5; the D is unclear. CDR3 size: 12 residues. Deletions cut 7 bases from V and 0 bases from J, with 4 bases between. DNA for the CDR3: TGTGCCAGCAAGTTTAGCAATCAGCCCCAGCATTTT. This sequence encodes CASKFSNQPQHF.

The rearrangement uses TRBV30 and TRBJ1-4; possibly TRBD1 for D (5 bases). V gave up 0 bases and J gave up 8 bases, with 16 bases separating them. The CDR3 sequence is 15 residues long. The germline gives CDR1 GTSNPN, CDR2 SVGIG (reference sequence). The CDR3 reads CAWSVRREVGEKLFF. The CDR3 DNA follows: TGTGCCTGGAGTGTACGCAGGGAGGTTGGAGAAAAACTGTTTTTT.

This sequence joins TRBV20-1 and TRBJ2-1, with D perhaps matching TRBD2 (5 bases). The germline V gene encodes CDR1 DFQATT and CDR2 SNEGSKA (reference sequence). This CDR3 is built from 17 residues. Trimming took 1 base from V and 0 from J, leaving 16 bases between them. CDR3 in amino acids: CSARGGWTRGSYNEQFF. In nucleotides, the CDR3 is TGCAGTGCTAGAGGCGGGTGGACTCGAGGCTCCTACAATGAGCAGTTCTTC.

This clonotype has ten or more counts. The chain is built from TRBV9 and TRBJ1-5; D not certain. Trimming shortened V by 4 bases and J by 3 bases, and 14 bases separated the two germline ends. CDR3 length: 15 residues. Germline CDR1 SGDLS, CDR2 YYNGEE. CDR3 amino acids: CASSLDGSINQPQHF. In nucleotides, the CDR3 is TGTGCCAGCAGCCTCGACGGCAGCATCAATCAGCCCCAGCATTTT.

In its sample, this clonotype was seen many times. J is TRBJ2-1 and V is TRBV20-1; TRBD1 agrees at 8 bases. This CDR3 has 15 residues. CDR1 DFQATT and CDR2 SNEGSKA come from the germline V gene (reference sequence). Trimming took 7 bases from V and 4 from J; bases not matched to a gene: 12. The DNA of the CDR3 is TGCAGTGTCCCCGACTACAGGGGGTTGTACAATGAGCAGTTCTTC. Translation: CSVPDYRGLYNEQFF.

The V call is TRBV7-2, the J call TRBJ2-3, with TRBD1 matching over 9 bases. This CDR3 region has 20 residues. The germline V gene has CDR1 SGHTA and CDR2 FQGNSA. V lost 2 bases, J lost 0 bases, and 15 bases stayed unmatched. This chain's CDR3 is CASSLYGTGTALTSTDTQYF. The CDR3 DNA reads as TGTGCCAGCAGCTTATACGGGACAGGGACGGCATTAACTAGCACAGATACGCAGTATTTT.

The gene calls are TRBV20-1 and TRBJ2-1; no definite D call. The CDR3 runs 10 residues. V was pared by 6 bases and J by 9 bases, with 9 bases between. CDR1 is DFQATT, CDR2 SNEGSKA, per germline (reference sequence). The CDR3 protein is CSARLGEQFF. CDR3 nucleotide sequence: TGCAGTGCGAGACTCGGTGAGCAGTTCTTC.

This clonotype appeared many times. The V gene is TRBV27, the J gene TRBJ2-7; TRBD1 might be the D (5 bases). The V end lost 5 bases, the J end lost 0 bases, and 17 bases lay between the germline ends. CDR1 and CDR2 from the germline V gene are MNHEY and SMNVEV (reference sequence). This CDR3 is 16 amino acids long. DNA for the CDR3: TGTGCCAGCAGTCCCTACGGTACAGGCAGCTCCTACGAGCAGTACTTC. As protein: CASSPYGTGSSYEQYF.

This clonotype has only a few counts. The chain employs TRBV18 and TRBJ2-3, with TRBD2 identical over 8 bases. Germline V gives CDR1 KGHSH, CDR2 LQKENI. The CDR3 is made up of 16 amino acids. J gave up 0 bases and V 3 bases, and 5 bases lay outside the gene matches. Here the CDR3 DNA reads TGTGCCAGCTCACCTAGAGAGCGGGGGAGCACAGATACGCAGTATTTT. Residues: CASSPRERGSTDTQYF.

This clonotype was counted many times. This rearrangement joins TRBV5-1 to TRBJ2-3, with 11 bases lining up with TRBD1. CDR1 and CDR2 from the germline V gene are SGHRS and YFSETQ. This CDR3 has 15 amino acids. The V segment lost 4 bases and the J segment 2 bases; nucleotides outside the gene matches: 3. The CDR3 loop reads CASSRDRGDTDTQYF. CDR3 DNA: TGCGCCAGCAGCCGGGACAGGGGGGACACAGATACGCAGTATTTT.

This clonotype was found many times. This chain links TRBV9 with TRBJ2-3; 13 nucleotides line up with TRBD2. Germline V lookup: CDR1 SGDLS, CDR2 YYNGEE. The ends lost 4 bases at V and 5 bases at J; junction bases unmatched: 7. The CDR3 is 16 amino acids. The CDR3 region has the DNA TGTGCCAGCAGCACCCGACTAGCGGGAGGACAAGATACGCAGTATTTT. Protein sequence: CASSTRLAGGQDTQYF.

CDR3 DNA sequence: TGTGCCAGCAGCTTCCACGCCGGTACTAGCGGTTCCTACGAGCAGTACTTC. As protein: CASSFHAGTSGSYEQYF. The chain couples TRBV7-9 to TRBJ2-7; 8 bases match TRBD2. J lost 1 base, V lost 3 bases, and 11 bases had no gene match. The CDR3 has 17 residues. Germline CDR1 and CDR2: SEHNR and FQNEAQ (reference sequence). The full variable domain, its missing parts supplied by reference TRBV7-9 and TRBJ2-7, is DTGVSQNPRHKITKRGQNVTFRCDPISEHNRLYWYRQTLGQGPEFLTYFQNEAQLEKSRLLSDRFSAERPKGSFSTLEIQRTEQGDSAMYLCASSFHAGTSGSYEQYFGPGTRLTVT.

At least ten counts were recorded for this clonotype. V is TRBV24-1 and J is TRBJ1-2, with 7 bases fitting TRBD1. Germline values: CDR1 KGHDR, CDR2 SFDVKD. The CDR3 totals 12 residues. V lost 1 base to trimming and J lost 14 bases; unmatched junction nucleotides: 6. The CDR3 region is CATSDFGTASTF. The CDR3 nucleotides are TGTGCCACCAGTGATTTTGGGACAGCGAGTACCTTC.

This clonotype has at least ten counts. The V and J genes are TRBV20-1 and TRBJ2-5; TRBD2 is a possible D gene (6 bases). V lost 2 bases and J lost 5, with 27 bases in between. CDR1 and CDR2 from the germline V gene are DFQATT and SNEGSKA (reference sequence). CDR3 length: 18 residues. The CDR3 DNA follows: TGCAGTGCTAGACCCAGGGAATTACCCGGGACTCAAAGGGAGACCCAGTACTTC. This encodes CSARPRELPGTQRETQYF.

This clonotype was seen many times. The chain joins TRBV18 to TRBJ1-1; a weak D match, TRBD1 (6 bases). V lost 3 bases and J lost 0, with 11 bases in between. CDR3 length: 15 amino acids. The V gene's germline CDR1 is KGHSH and CDR2 LQKENI. The CDR3 loop is CASSPRGSMNTEAFF. The CDR3 nucleotides read TGTGCCAGCTCACCCAGGGGAAGTATGAACACTGAAGCTTTCTTT.

The rearrangement joins TRBV12-3 or TRBV12-4 to TRBJ2-6, with 10 nucleotides matching TRBD1. The CDR3 is 20 residues long. Trimming removed 4 bases from V and 2 bases from J; junction bases left unmatched: 14. CDR3 residues: CASSYVPRDRGSAGANVLTF. CDR3 nucleotide sequence: TGTGCCAGCAGTTACGTACCCCGGGACAGGGGCTCCGCTGGGGCCAACGTCCTGACTTTC.

The CDR3 bases are TGCAGCGTTGTGAGTGACAGGCCCTATGGCTACACCTTC. Amino acids: CSVVSDRPYGYTF. The chain joins TRBV29-1 to TRBJ1-2; D is possibly TRBD1 (6 bases). Trimming removed 4 bases at V and 4 bases at J, with 13 bases between. The length of the CDR3 is 13 residues. Germline CDR1 reads SQVTM; CDR2 reads ANQGSEA.

The chain combines TRBV6-2 or TRBV6-3 with TRBJ1-5; D gene ambiguous. The V gene lost 6 bases and the J gene lost 5 bases, with 14 bases spanning the gap. CDR3 length: 14 amino acids. CDR1 is MNHEY and CDR2 is SVGEGT in the germline V gene. CDR3 coding DNA: TGTGCCAGCAGCGGACTCCTAAGGGATCAGCCCCAGCATTTT. Amino acids: CASSGLLRDQPQHF.

In its sample, this clonotype was seen a few times. This rearrangement joins TRBV7-6 to TRBJ1-6; D is possibly TRBD1 (6 bases). The CDR3 is 16 amino acids. Germline CDR1 and CDR2: SGHVS and FNYEAQ. The V gene lost 0 bases and the J gene lost 10 bases, with 16 bases spanning the gap. This CDR3 is CASSLAGGRGVSPLHF. CDR3 bases: TGTGCCAGCAGCTTAGCGGGTGGCAGGGGAGTGTCACCCCTCCACTTT.

This clonotype was seen at least ten times. This sequence joins TRBV2 and TRBJ2-2; the D gene could be TRBD1 or TRBD2 (5 bases each). The V gene lost 6 bases and the J gene lost 0 bases, with 11 bases spanning the gap. CDR3 length equals 15 residues. In germline, CDR1 is SNHLY, CDR2 FYNNEI. CDR3 sequence reads: CASRGTDANTGELFF. As DNA, the CDR3 is TGTGCCAGCAGGGGGACGGACGCGAACACCGGGGAGCTGTTTTTT.

This clonotype came up many times. The J gene is TRBJ2-7, the V gene TRBV5-1; D unresolved. V was pared by 6 bases and J by 1 base, with 14 bases between. From germline, CDR1 is SGHRS and CDR2 YFSETQ. The CDR3 sequence is 14 residues long. CDR3 coding DNA: TGCGCCAGCATGAGAACCTTCCCTTCCTACGAGCAGTACTTC. This codes for CASMRTFPSYEQYF.

This clonotype occurred many times. CDR3 sequence reads: CASSTDGNTGELFF. CDR3 sequence (DNA): TGCGCCAGCAGCACCGACGGGAACACCGGGGAGCTGTTTTTT. The rearrangement uses TRBV4-1 and TRBJ2-2; D ambiguous. CDR1 and CDR2 from the germline V gene are MGHRA and YSYEKL. The CDR3 is 14 amino acids. V was pared by 5 bases and J by 1 base, with 8 bases between.